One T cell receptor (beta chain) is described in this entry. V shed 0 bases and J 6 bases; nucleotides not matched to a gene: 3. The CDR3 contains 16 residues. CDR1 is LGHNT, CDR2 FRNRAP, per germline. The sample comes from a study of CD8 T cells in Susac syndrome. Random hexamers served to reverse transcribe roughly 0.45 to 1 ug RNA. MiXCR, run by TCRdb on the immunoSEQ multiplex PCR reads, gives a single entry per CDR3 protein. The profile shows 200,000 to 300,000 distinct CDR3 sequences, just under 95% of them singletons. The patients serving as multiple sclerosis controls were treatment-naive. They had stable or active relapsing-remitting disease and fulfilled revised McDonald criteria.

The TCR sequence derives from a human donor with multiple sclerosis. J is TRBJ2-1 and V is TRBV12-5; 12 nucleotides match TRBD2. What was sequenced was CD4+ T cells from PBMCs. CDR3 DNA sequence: TGTGCTAGTGGTTTGGTTCTAGCGGGAGGGCCCAATGAGCAGTTCTTC. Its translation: CASGLVLAGGPNEQFF.